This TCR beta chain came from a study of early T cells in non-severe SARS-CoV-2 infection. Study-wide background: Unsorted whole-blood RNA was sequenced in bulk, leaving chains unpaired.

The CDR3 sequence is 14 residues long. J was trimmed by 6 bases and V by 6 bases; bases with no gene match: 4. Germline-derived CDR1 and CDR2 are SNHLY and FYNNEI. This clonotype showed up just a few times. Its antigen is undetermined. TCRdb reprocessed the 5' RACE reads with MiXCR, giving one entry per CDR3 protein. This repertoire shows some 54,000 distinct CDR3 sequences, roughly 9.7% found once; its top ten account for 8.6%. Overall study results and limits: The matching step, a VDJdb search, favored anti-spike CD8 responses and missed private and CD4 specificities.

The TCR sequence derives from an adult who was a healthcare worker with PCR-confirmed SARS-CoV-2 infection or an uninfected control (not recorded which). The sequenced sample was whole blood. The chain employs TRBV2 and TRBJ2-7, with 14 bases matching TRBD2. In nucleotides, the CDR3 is TGTGCCAGCAGGGGGACTAGCGGGAGCGTCGAGCAGTACTTC. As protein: CASRGTSGSVEQYF.